This TCR beta chain was sequenced for a study of T cells in Graves' hyperthyroidism and ophthalmopathy. CDR1 SEHNR and CDR2 FQNEAQ come from the germline V gene (reference sequence). Deletions cut 5 bases from V and 9 bases from J, with 8 bases between. The CDR3 is made up of 11 amino acids. Using RNA transcripts as the source, TCR beta CDR3 regions were amplified. HTBI primers were the set used in a first-round RT-PCR of the TCR CDR3. MiXCR was run by TCRdb on the multiplex PCR reads, yielding one entry per CDR3 protein. This table holds about 700,000 distinct CDR3 sequences, around 13% found once. The chain carries TRBV7-9 and TRBJ1-5; D ambiguous. Sequencing used blood. The TCR originated in a young woman with Graves' hyperthyroidism. The CDR3 is CASSLWGPQHF. DNA for the CDR3: TGTGCCAGCAGCCTGTGGGGGCCCCAGCATTTT.